The T cell receptor (beta chain) under discussion was sequenced for a study of blood T cell repertoires in COVID-19. Study background: Donors in the United States, Italy and Spain gave samples during acute or convalescent COVID-19. PBMCs, B-cell-depleted T cells, or T cells provided the cDNA or gDNA that made up the material.

In the authors' methods: Estimated nucleated cell counts came from reference gene primer amplification. The method was immunoSEQ multiplex PCR; TCRdb's version includes in-frame clones alone and lacks a portion of them. V and J calls plus clone size are reproduced from that table; the DNA served to infer D and trimming. The table includes some 140,000 clones, approximately 87% detected once. V was shortened by 4 bases and J by 3 bases, with 12 bases between the two germline ends. This CDR3 contains 15 residues. Germline-derived CDR1 and CDR2 are SGHTA and FQGNSA. The V call is TRBV7-2, the J call TRBJ2-2, with D possibly being TRBD2 (6 bases). The sequencing sample was made of peripheral blood. This sequence was found in a man aged 50 to 60 with active COVID-19. The CDR3 protein is CASSWRGLDTGELFF. CDR3 bases: TGTGCCAGCAGCTGGCGGGGACTCGACACCGGGGAGCTGTTTTTT. The variable domain in full, with the rest retrieved from reference TRBV7-2 and TRBJ2-2, is GAGVSQSPSNKVTEKGKDVELRCDPISGHTALYWYRQSLGQGLEFLIYFQGNSAPDKSGLPSDRFSAERTGGSVSTLTIQRTQQEDSAVYLCASSWRGLDTGELFFGEGSRLTVL.